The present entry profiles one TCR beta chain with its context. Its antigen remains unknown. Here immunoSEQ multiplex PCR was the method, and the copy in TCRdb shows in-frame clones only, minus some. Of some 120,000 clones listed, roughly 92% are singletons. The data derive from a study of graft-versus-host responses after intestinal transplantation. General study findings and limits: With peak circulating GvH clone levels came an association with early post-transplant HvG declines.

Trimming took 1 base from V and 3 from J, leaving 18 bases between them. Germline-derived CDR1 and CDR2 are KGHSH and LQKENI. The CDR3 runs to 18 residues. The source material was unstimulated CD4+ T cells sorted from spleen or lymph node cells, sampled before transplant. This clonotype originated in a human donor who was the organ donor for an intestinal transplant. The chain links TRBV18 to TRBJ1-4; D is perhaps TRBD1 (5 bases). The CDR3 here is CASSPRGFGGTANEKLFF. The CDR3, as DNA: TGTGCCAGCTCACCACGTGGGTTCGGGGGAACAGCTAATGAAAAACTGTTTTTT.